Listed below are T cell receptor beta chains from one sample, sequenced in a study of shared clonotypes between healthy human individuals. The table came from immunoSEQ multiplex PCR; TCRdb's copy has only in-frame clones and leaves some out. This sample has more than 2 million clones, with nearly 97% found just once. The specimen was naive CD4+ T cells sorted from blood. The receptors derive from a man aged 18 to 29 in good health. Both conserved end residues are part of each CDR3. D genes are given only for firm matches. Clone size is given for some rows only: seen once, a few or many times, or a class if the clone is expanded.

j_call v_call clone_size d_call cdr3_aa cdr3_nt
TRBJ1-2 TRBV6-5 few TRBD1 CASRPTGESGYTF TGTGCCAGCAGGCCCACAGGGGAAAGCGGCTACACCTTC
TRBJ1-6 TRBV27 NA NA CASSLFGLRSPLHF TGTGCCAGCAGTTTATTTGGACTGAGATCACCCCTCCACTTT
TRBJ2-1 TRBV11-2 once TRBD2 CASSFARLTSGYNEQFF TGTGCCAGCAGCTTCGCGCGGCTAACTAGCGGCTACAATGAGCAGTTCTTC
TRBJ1-5 TRBV7-2 NA NA CASSLGRGKGQPQHF TGTGCCAGCAGCCTGGGACGGGGTAAGGGTCAGCCCCAGCATTTT
TRBJ1-2 TRBV7-3 once TRBD1 CASSLGTGNYGYTF TGTGCCAGCAGCTTAGGGACAGGAAACTATGGCTACACCTTC
TRBJ2-6 TRBV5-1 NA NA CASRGSSGANVLTF TGCGCCAGCAGGGGGAGCTCTGGGGCCAACGTCCTGACTTTC
TRBJ2-1 TRBV10-3 NA NA CAISDTPEQFF TGTGCCATCAGCGATACCCCTGAGCAGTTCTTC
TRBJ2-7 TRBV6-5 NA NA CASSYSTFPGDEQYF TGTGCCAGCAGTTACTCGACCTTCCCTGGCGACGAGCAGTACTTC
TRBJ2-7 TRBV12-5 NA TRBD1 CASGLGGTELSYEQYF TGTGCTAGTGGTTTGGGGGGGACAGAACTCTCCTACGAGCAGTACTTC
TRBJ1-1 TRBV6-1 NA NA CASRAGMNTEAFF TGTGCCAGCAGGGCGGGGATGAACACTGAAGCTTTCTTT
TRBJ2-3 TRBV29-1 once NA CSVEESLTTDTQYF TGCAGCGTTGAAGAATCGTTAACCACAGATACGCAGTATTTT
TRBJ1-6 TRBV6-5 NA NA CASSLERASSPPLHF TGTGCCAGCAGTCTCGAGAGGGCCTCTAGTCCACCCCTCCACTTT
TRBJ1-3 TRBV19 NA TRBD1 CASSLEGAGSGNTIYF TGTGCCAGTAGTTTAGAGGGGGCCGGCTCTGGAAACACCATATATTTT
TRBJ2-3 TRBV29-1 NA NA CSVEVGVSDTQYF TGCAGCGTTGAAGTCGGGGTTAGTGATACGCAGTATTTT
TRBJ1-1 TRBV6-5 NA NA CASRAGRPMTEAFF TGTGCCAGCAGGGCCGGCAGGCCGATGACTGAAGCTTTCTTT
TRBJ2-4 TRBV2 NA NA CASSEELSANIQYF TGTGCCAGCAGTGAAGAACTTAGCGCGAACATTCAGTACTTC
TRBJ2-7 TRBV19 once TRBD2 CASRRSGPSYEQYF TGTGCCAGTAGACGTAGCGGGCCTTCCTACGAGCAGTACTTC
TRBJ2-3 TRBV9 NA TRBD2 CASSAGLAGRASTDTQYF TGTGCCAGCAGCGCGGGACTAGCGGGAAGGGCAAGCACAGATACGCAGTATTTT
TRBJ2-1 TRBV5-1 NA TRBD2 CASSFLAGEGYNEQFF TGCGCCAGCAGCTTCCTAGCGGGAGAGGGCTACAATGAGCAGTTCTTC
TRBJ2-5 TRBV11-2 NA TRBD1 CASSRNRGPETQYF TGTGCCAGCAGCCGAAACAGGGGGCCTGAGACCCAGTACTTC
TRBJ1-4 TRBV10-3 NA NA CAISPLDGAREKLFF TGTGCCATCAGCCCCCTGGACGGGGCTAGGGAAAAACTGTTTTTT
TRBJ2-3 TRBV2 NA NA CASSDRTDTQYF TGTGCCAGCAGTGACCGCACAGATACGCAGTATTTT
TRBJ2-3 TRBV7-9 NA TRBD2 CASSLDMTTLAGDTDTQYF TGTGCCAGCAGCTTAGATATGACTACACTAGCGGGGGACACAGATACGCAGTATTTT
TRBJ1-1 TRBV7-2 NA NA CASRPGGTEAFF TGTGCCAGCAGGCCCGGGGGGACTGAAGCTTTCTTT